This TCR beta chain was retrieved from a study of metastatic and nonmetastatic thyroid tumors. Study as a whole: Repertoires of blood and of tissue (tumor or nodule) from malignant and benign thyroid patients were compared.

Thyroid surgery took place with no prior treatment in any patient. Through MiXCR, TCRdb re-clonotyped the PCR reads. This table holds roughly 93,000 clones, roughly 13% found once. Regarding the study as a whole: It was reportedly found that TCR beta diversity was significantly higher in malignant thyroid tumors than in benign nodules, a difference seen in both blood and tumor samples.

Germline V lookup: CDR1 GTSNPN, CDR2 SVGIG (reference sequence). Trimming took 2 bases from V and 2 from J, leaving 7 bases between them. The CDR3 sequence is 13 residues long. This clone came up many times. As yet, its antigen is unknown. This chain connects TRBV30 to TRBJ1-5; D is undetermined. The specimen sequenced was blood. The receptor comes from a female donor with papillary thyroid cancer or a benign thyroid nodule (not recorded which). Some clones in this sample may be carry-over from other donors' samples. CDR3 sequence reads: CAWSLQGNQPQHF. CDR3 in DNA: TGTGCCTGGAGTCTGCAGGGCAATCAGCCCCAGCATTTT.